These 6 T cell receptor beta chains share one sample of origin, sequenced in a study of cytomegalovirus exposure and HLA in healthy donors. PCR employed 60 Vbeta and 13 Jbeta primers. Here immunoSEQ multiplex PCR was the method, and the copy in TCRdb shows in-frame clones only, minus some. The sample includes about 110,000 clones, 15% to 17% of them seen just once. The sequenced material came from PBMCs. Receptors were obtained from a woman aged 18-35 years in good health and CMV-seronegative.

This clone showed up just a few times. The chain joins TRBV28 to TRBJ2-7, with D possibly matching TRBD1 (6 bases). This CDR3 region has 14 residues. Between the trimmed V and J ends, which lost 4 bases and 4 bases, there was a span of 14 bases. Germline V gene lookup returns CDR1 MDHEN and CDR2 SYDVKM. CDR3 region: CASSSPSDRYEQYF. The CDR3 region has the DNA TGTGCCAGCAGTTCGCCCTCTGACAGGTACGAGCAGTACTTC.

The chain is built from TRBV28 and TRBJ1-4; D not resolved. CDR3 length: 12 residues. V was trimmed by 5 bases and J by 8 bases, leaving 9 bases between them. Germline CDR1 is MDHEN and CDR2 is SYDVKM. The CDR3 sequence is CASSGRREKLFF. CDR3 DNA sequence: TGTGCCAGCAGTGGTCGGAGGGAAAAACTGTTTTTT.

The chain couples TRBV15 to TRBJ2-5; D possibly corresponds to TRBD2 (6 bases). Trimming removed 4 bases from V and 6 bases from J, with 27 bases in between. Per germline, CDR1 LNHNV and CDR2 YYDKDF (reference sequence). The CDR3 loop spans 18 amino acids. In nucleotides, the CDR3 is TGTGCCACCAGCATTTCTGGAGGGTTTTCACCCCATCGGCAGACCCAGTACTTC. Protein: CATSISGGFSPHRQTQYF. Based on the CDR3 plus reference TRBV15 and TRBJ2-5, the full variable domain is DAMVIQNPRYQVTQFGKPVTLSCSQTLNHNVMYWYQQKSSQAPKLLFHYYDKDFNNEADTPDNFQSRRPNTSFCFLDIRSPGLGDTAMYLCATSISGGFSPHRQTQYFGPGTRLLVL.

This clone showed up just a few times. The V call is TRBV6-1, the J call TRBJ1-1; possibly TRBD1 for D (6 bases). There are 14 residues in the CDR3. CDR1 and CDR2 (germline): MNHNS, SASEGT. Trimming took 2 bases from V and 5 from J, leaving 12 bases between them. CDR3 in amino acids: CASSESGGWTEAFF. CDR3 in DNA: TGTGCCAGCAGTGAATCTGGGGGCTGGACTGAAGCTTTCTTT.

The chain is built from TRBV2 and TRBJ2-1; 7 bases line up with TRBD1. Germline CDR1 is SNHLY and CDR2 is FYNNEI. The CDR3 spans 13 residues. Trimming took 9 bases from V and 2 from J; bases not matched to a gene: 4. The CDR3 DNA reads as TGTGCCAGGTCCGGGACAGCCTACAATGAGCAGTTCTTC. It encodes CARSGTAYNEQFF.

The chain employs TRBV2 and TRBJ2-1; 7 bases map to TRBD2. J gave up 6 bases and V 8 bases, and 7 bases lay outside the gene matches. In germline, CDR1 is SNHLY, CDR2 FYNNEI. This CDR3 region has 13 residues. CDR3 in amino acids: CASGPGGGNEQFF. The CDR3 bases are TGTGCCAGCGGCCCGGGGGGAGGCAATGAGCAGTTCTTC.